This T cell receptor (beta chain) originates from a study of shared clonotypes between healthy human individuals. CDR3 length equals 13 residues. CDR1 is GTSNPN, CDR2 SVGIG, per germline (reference sequence). With 0 bases clipped from V and 6 bases from J, the junction kept 3 bases outside the gene matches. Genomic DNA of each subset was evenly split across several immunoSEQ plates. Replicate PCRs for unsorted PBMC used roughly 300 ng DNA (approximately 30,000 T cell genomes). The protocol was immunoSEQ multiplex PCR, while the TCRdb copy is restricted to in-frame clones and leaves out a portion. The repertoire holds approximately 440,000 clones, with about 74% as singletons. Details on this clone: Its antigen is not identified.

Findings and limits, study-wide: Sampling covered nothing but blood. Tissue TCR repertoires likely differ from those found in blood. It was the few donors that limited the genetic and exposure-history diversity represented.

The chain links TRBV30 to TRBJ2-7; TRBD2 matches at 9 bases. Specimen: PBMCs. This receptor was identified in a woman in her thirties or forties in good health. Some clones in this sample may be carry-over from other donors' samples. The CDR3 region has the DNA TGTGCCTGGAGTGTGCGGGGGGGAAGCGAGCAGTACTTC. This encodes CAWSVRGGSEQYF.